This paragraph reports one T cell receptor beta chain. Its antigen is undetermined. This record belongs to a study of blood T cells in healthy people across ages. Study-wide points: Lack of knowledge of donor CMV status possibly confounded expanded clonotype changes.

For the second PCR, which ran for roughly 7 to 11 cycles, a sample-barcoded 5' primer and a J-beta primer mix were used. Every cDNA was tagged by a template-switch adaptor with 12 random nucleotides. TCRdb independently ran MiXCR on the 5' RACE reads; one entry per CDR3 protein. The table lists 1,500,000 or so distinct CDR3 sequences, roughly 64% of them singletons, with about 6.3% in the top ten. Each donor gave 9.5 to 10 milliliters of peripheral blood. Total RNA amounts of at least 5.5 micrograms were extracted per sample. Germline assignment: CDR1 DFQATT and CDR2 SNEGSKA (reference sequence). After removal of 4 bases from V and 8 bases from J, the junction contained 15 bases not matched to a gene. The CDR3 totals 17 residues.

The sequence was collected from a man aged 18-30 years in good health. This sequence joins TRBV20-1 and TRBJ2-3; 13 bases map to TRBD2. Sequenced: blood. DNA of the CDR3: TGCAGTGCTACCGGACTAGCGGGGGAGATCGTTGTCGGTACGCAGTATTTT. Translated, it gives CSATGLAGEIVVGTQYF.